The 18 T cell receptor beta chains given below trace back to one sample, sequenced in a study of blood T cell repertoires in COVID-19. The method was immunoSEQ multiplex PCR; TCRdb's version includes in-frame clones alone and lacks a portion of them. Of 100,000 to 150,000 clones listed, about 77% are singletons. The source material was peripheral blood. These receptors all stem from a human donor in a cohort sampled during active COVID-19.

This clone occurred a few times. The V gene is TRBV7-9, the J gene TRBJ2-5, with 10 positions matching TRBD2. There are 17 residues in the CDR3. J lost 1 base, V lost 1 base, and 6 bases had no gene match. Germline CDR1 reads SEHNR; CDR2 reads FQNEAQ (reference sequence). The CDR3 DNA follows: TGTGCCAGCAGCTTAGGCGTAGCGGGAGGCCCCCAAGAGACCCAGTACTTC. This translates into CASSLGVAGGPQETQYF.

The chain combines TRBV5-4 with TRBJ2-4; 11 nucleotides agree with TRBD1. From germline, CDR1 is SGHNT and CDR2 YYREEE (reference sequence). V lost 6 bases to trimming and J lost 6 bases; unmatched junction nucleotides: 8. This CDR3 has 15 amino acids. CDR3 DNA sequence: TGTGCCAGCACTGAATCCGGGACAGGGGGAAACATTCAGTACTTC. Translating gives CASTESGTGGNIQYF.

The CDR3: CASSLVVANTGELFF. The CDR3 nucleotides are TGTGCCAGCAGCTTGGTCGTTGCGAACACCGGGGAGCTGTTTTTT. The gene calls are TRBV5-5 and TRBJ2-2; D not resolved. With 0 bases removed from V and 0 bases from J, the gap between germline ends came to 6 bases. CDR1 is SGHKS and CDR2 is YYEKEE in the germline V gene (reference sequence). The CDR3 covers 15 residues.

The DNA of the CDR3 is TGTGCCAGCAGCCAGCCCCGGACAGGGGTCTACGAGCAGTACTTC. Its protein product is CASSQPRTGVYEQYF. The chain employs TRBV3-1 (or the pseudogene TRBV3-2) and TRBJ2-7, with TRBD1 matching over 9 bases. From germline, CDR1 is LGHDT and CDR2 YNNKEL (reference sequence). There are 15 residues in the CDR3. Trimming removed 3 bases from V and 3 bases from J; junction bases left unmatched: 6.

The chain carries TRBV6-1 and TRBJ2-7, with 10 positions matching TRBD1. The CDR3 has 17 amino acids. With V trimmed by 2 bases and J by 6 bases, 13 bases remained unmatched. Germline V lookup: CDR1 MNHNS, CDR2 SASEGT. The DNA of the CDR3 is TGTGCCAGCAGTGAACCCGGGACAGGGGTTAATCGAGGCGAGCAGTACTTC. It codes for CASSEPGTGVNRGEQYF.

The J gene is TRBJ2-1, the V gene TRBV5-4, with 9 nucleotides matching TRBD2. The germline V gene encodes CDR1 SGHNT and CDR2 YYREEE (reference sequence). Losses at the gene ends were 0 bases for V and 6 bases for J; bases not matched to a gene: 4. The CDR3 has 15 residues. CDR3 sequence (DNA): TGTGCCAGCAGCTTGGGGCGGGAGGGCCCCAATGAGCAGTTCTTC. Protein product: CASSLGREGPNEQFF.

In this sample, this clone turned up once. V and J are TRBV30 and TRBJ2-5, with 8 positions matching TRBD1. The CDR3 spans 15 residues. V dropped 2 bases and J dropped 1; count of bases not matched to a gene: 6. Per germline, CDR1 GTSNPN and CDR2 SVGIG (reference sequence). In nucleotides, the CDR3 is TGTGCCTGGAGTCCCGGGACAGGCCCCCAAGAGACCCAGTACTTC. The encoded protein is CAWSPGTGPQETQYF.

A single count supports this clone. The V call is TRBV18, the J call TRBJ1-4; 9 bases line up with TRBD1. Germline V gives CDR1 KGHSH, CDR2 LQKENI. V lost 7 bases and J lost 7; bases outside the gene matches: 10. This CDR3 has 15 residues. The CDR3 region has the DNA TGTGCCAGCTTCGAGAACAGGGGGCTAGGTGAAAAACTGTTTTTT. Protein sequence: CASFENRGLGEKLFF.

This chain joins TRBV4-2 and TRBJ2-3, with D possibly matching TRBD2 (5 bases). CDR1 and CDR2 from the germline V gene are LGHNA and YNFKEQ. Trimming pared 0 bases from V and 3 bases from J, leaving 13 bases between. The CDR3 consists of 16 residues. CDR3 region: CASSQDLGVETDTQYF. DNA of the CDR3: TGTGCCAGCAGCCAAGATCTCGGGGTCGAGACAGATACGCAGTATTTT.

The chain links TRBV5-1 to TRBJ2-3; D possibly corresponds to TRBD2 (6 bases). The germline CDR1 and CDR2 sequences are SGHRS and YFSETQ. V gave up 4 bases and J gave up 0 bases, with 12 bases separating them. This CDR3 has 15 residues. In DNA, the CDR3 is TGCGCCAGCAGCCCCGGCGGGACTAGCACAGATACGCAGTATTTT. Translated, it gives CASSPGGTSTDTQYF.

This clone appeared once. The CDR3 loop is CASSSTTSGAIKTQYF. The CDR3 DNA reads as TGTGCCAGCAGCTCCACCACTAGCGGGGCAATAAAGACCCAGTACTTC. This sequence joins TRBV28 and TRBJ2-5; 10 bases align to TRBD2. V dropped 6 bases and J dropped 6; count of bases not matched to a gene: 13. Germline V gene sequence: CDR1 MDHEN, CDR2 SYDVKM. The CDR3 runs to 16 residues.

The J gene is TRBJ2-5, the V gene TRBV7-2; the D gene is possibly TRBD2 (5 bases). The ends were cut back, 5 bases at V and 4 bases at J, with 14 bases in the middle. Germline CDR1 SGHTA, CDR2 FQGNSA. The CDR3 extends over 14 amino acids. CDR3 residues: CASSPRAAIETQYF. CDR3 sequence (DNA): TGTGCCAGCAGCCCTCGAGCGGCCATAGAGACCCAGTACTTC.

This chain connects TRBV11-2 to TRBJ2-7; 7 bases agree with TRBD2. CDR1 is SGHAT, CDR2 FQNNGV, per germline. The CDR3 sequence is 13 residues long. V lost 5 bases, J lost 3 bases, and 4 bases stayed unmatched. CDR3 coding DNA: TGTGCCAGCAGCCTCCCTAGCGGCTACGAGCAGTACTTC. It specifies CASSLPSGYEQYF.

This clone was observed once. The rearrangement links TRBV9 to TRBJ2-5; D possibly corresponds to TRBD2 (5 bases). CDR1 and CDR2 from the germline V gene are SGDLS and YYNGEE. Deletions cut 0 bases from V and 3 bases from J, with 9 bases between. CDR3 size: 14 residues. The CDR3 here is CASSVEGLEETQYF. CDR3 bases: TGTGCCAGCAGCGTAGAAGGACTGGAAGAGACCCAGTACTTC.

The chain carries TRBV6-5 and TRBJ1-2, with 7 bases matching TRBD1. After removal of 5 bases from V and 4 bases from J, the junction contained 7 bases not matched to a gene. The germline V gene has CDR1 MNHEY and CDR2 SVGAGI. This CDR3 has 14 amino acids. The CDR3 region has the DNA TGTGCCAGCAGTACACAGGGGACCGCCTATGGCTACACCTTC. Amino acid sequence: CASSTQGTAYGYTF.

The chain couples TRBV19 to TRBJ2-5, with TRBD1 matching 12 bases. J gave up 4 bases and V 2 bases, and 8 bases lay outside the gene matches. This CDR3 has 17 amino acids. The V gene's germline CDR1 is LNHDA and CDR2 SQIVND (reference sequence). As DNA, the CDR3 is TGTGCCAGTAGTATAAGGGGACAGGGGGCAAGGGGAGAGACCCAGTACTTC. Its translation is CASSIRGQGARGETQYF.

This clone turned up a few times. V and J are TRBV20-1 and TRBJ2-7; 8 positions match TRBD1. Trimming removed 3 bases from V and 2 bases from J; junction bases left unmatched: 3. Germline CDR1 and CDR2: DFQATT and SNEGSKA (reference sequence). CDR3 length: 13 residues. As DNA, the CDR3 is TGCAGTGCTAGTGACAGGGGCCCCTACGAGCAGTACTTC. It encodes CSASDRGPYEQYF.

The gene calls are TRBV11-2 and TRBJ1-2, with 8 nucleotides matching TRBD1. This CDR3 contains 13 residues. Trimming cost V 6 bases and J 3 bases; bases outside gene matches: 3. Germline V lookup: CDR1 SGHAT, CDR2 FQNNGV. CDR3 sequence reads: CASSPDRDYGYTF. DNA for the CDR3: TGTGCCAGCAGTCCGGACAGGGACTATGGCTACACCTTC. Supplemented by reference TRBV11-2 and TRBJ1-2, the full variable domain reads EAGVAQSPRYKIIEKRQSVAFWCNPISGHATLYWYQQILGQGPKLLIQFQNNGVVDDSQLPKDRFSAERLKGVDSTLKIQPAKLEDSAVYLCASSPDRDYGYTFGSGTRLTVV.